This T cell receptor beta chain was profiled in a study of blood T cell repertoires in COVID-19. Looking at the study overall: Whether acute or convalescent, the COVID-19 samples came from the United States, Italy and Spain. Nucleic acid was either cDNA or gDNA, and it came from T cells, B-cell-depleted T cells, or PBMCs.

The germline V gene encodes CDR1 MNHNY and CDR2 SVGAGI (reference sequence). V gave up 6 bases and J gave up 1 base; unmatched junction bases: 3. This CDR3 contains 13 residues. In the source study's methods: The assay estimated nucleated cells by amplifying reference gene primers. Sequencing was performed with immunoSEQ multiplex PCR; in TCRdb, only in-frame clones are kept and a portion is missing. V and J calls and clone size come straight from that table; D and trimming were deduced from the DNA. The top ten hold approximately 4.6% of the sample, which has around 71,000 clones, 75% to 90% seen once.

V usage is TRBV6-6 and J usage is TRBJ2-7, with TRBD1 identical over 7 bases. This clonotype was obtained from an elderly man with acute or convalescent COVID-19. Material for sequencing was peripheral blood. CDR3 DNA: TGTGCCAGCAGCCTGGGACAGTCCTACGAGCAGTACTTC. Translated, it gives CASSLGQSYEQYF.